A selection of T cell receptor beta chains follows, all from one sample in a study of human T cells and chemical hapten exposure. TCRdb used MiXCR to reprocess the RACE reads, holding one entry per CDR3 protein. This table has 300,000 to 400,000 distinct CDR3 sequences, roughly 5.3% appearing once. The sample was whole blood, taken in connection with sensitization to the hapten diphenylcyclopropenone (DPC). The source is a woman between 45 and 60 years old with alopecia areata. Some clones in this sample may be carry-over from other donors' samples. Each CDR3 is given with its conserved first and last residue. Each record gives: D gene, clone size, J gene, V gene, CDR3 DNA, CDR3 protein. The D gene is left open where the match is weak. Only part of the rows carry a size: once, few, many, or a class if the clone is expanded.

TRBD1 | many | TRBJ1-4 | TRBV20-1 | TGCAGTGCTGGCCGGGGGTACAGGGGATCTAATGAAAAACTGTTTTTT | CSAGRGYRGSNEKLFF
TRBD2 | - | TRBJ2-3 | TRBV4-3 | TGCGCCAGCAGCCAGACGACTAGCGGGCCCACAGATACGCAGTATTTT | CASSQTTSGPTDTQYF
- | many | TRBJ2-5 | TRBV7-9 | TGTGCCAGCAGCCTACCTGACACCTCCGGGACCCAGTACTTC | CASSLPDTSGTQYF
TRBD1 | many | TRBJ2-1 | TRBV7-8 | TGTGCCAGCAGCCAGATGGACAGGGAGATCAATGAGCAGTTCTTC | CASSQMDREINEQFF
TRBD1 | - | TRBJ1-2 | TRBV12-3/TRBV12-4 | TGTGCCAGCAGTTTAGCTGAGGGGGCGGGAGCCGGCTACACCTTC | CASSLAEGAGAGYTF
- | many | TRBJ2-1 | TRBV6-2/TRBV6-3 | TGTGCCAGCAGTTATTTGGAGGTCCCCTACAATGAGCAGTTCTTC | CASSYLEVPYNEQFF
TRBD2 | many | TRBJ2-3 | TRBV29-1 | TGCAGCGTTGGGACCGGGACTAGCCGGATGGGTACGCAGTATTTT | CSVGTGTSRMGTQYF
- | many | TRBJ2-2 | TRBV4-1 | TGCGCCAGCAGGGATCCGGGACAGAACACCGGGGAGCTGTTTTTT | CASRDPGQNTGELFF
TRBD1 | - | TRBJ2-7 | TRBV6-1 | TGTGCCAGCAGTGAAGCCGCCGGGACAGGGGGTTGGAACGAGCTGTACTTC | CASSEAAGTGGWNELYF
TRBD1 | few | TRBJ1-3 | TRBV6-1 | TGTGCCAGCAGTGCCCTTACCGTGGGACAGGGTATTGGAAACACCATATATTTT | CASSALTVGQGIGNTIYF
- | - | TRBJ1-5 | TRBV6-6 | TGTGCCAGCAGACACGCGGGGGAAGACAATCAGCCCCAGCATTTT | CASRHAGEDNQPQHF
- | many | TRBJ2-3 | TRBV7-6 | TGTGCCAGCAGCTTAGCGGTCGGGCGCACAGATACGCAGTATTTT | CASSLAVGRTDTQYF
- | few | TRBJ1-4 | TRBV12-3/TRBV12-4 | TGTGCCAGCACCGACGGACGTCTAAAACTGTTTTTT | CASTDGRLKLFF
- | many | TRBJ1-1 | TRBV2 | TGTGCCAGCAGTGAGTTCAGGGGTGAAGCTTTCTTT | CASSEFRGEAFF
- | many | TRBJ2-2 | TRBV3-1 | TGTGCCAGCAGACGGCCTCCGACCGGGGAGCTGTTTTTT | CASRRPPTGELFF
TRBD1 | few | TRBJ1-1 | TRBV6-5 | TGTGCCAGCAGCTCCCGGACAGGGGGCTACTTAAACACTGAAGCTTTCTTT | CASSSRTGGYLNTEAFF
- | few | TRBJ2-1 | TRBV28 | TGTGCCAGCCGCAACCTCGTCAATGAGCAGTTCTTC | CASRNLVNEQFF
- | many | TRBJ1-6 | TRBV6-6 | TGTGCCAGCAGTTTCCCCTCAGGTGGGGTGTCGGTAATTTCACCCCTCCACTTT | CASSFPSGGVSVISPLHF
- | - | TRBJ2-1 | TRBV7-2 | TGTGCCAGCAGCTCCAGACTAAGCGGGTACTACAATGAGCAGTTCTTC | CASSSRLSGYYNEQFF
TRBD2 | many | TRBJ2-3 | TRBV7-9 | TGTGCCAGCAGCTTCGGCGGGCTAGCGGGGAGCACAGATACGCAGTATTTT | CASSFGGLAGSTDTQYF
TRBD1 | many | TRBJ1-5 | TRBV12-3/TRBV12-4 | TGTGCCAGCAGGGTTGGACAGGCAAGGAAGCATTTT | CASRVGQARKHF
- | many | TRBJ2-2 | TRBV5-5 | TGTGCCAGCAGCCCCCCCGGGGCGAACACCGGGGAGCTGTTTTTT | CASSPPGANTGELFF
TRBD2 | few | TRBJ2-3 | TRBV2 | TGTGCCAGCAGAGGAATGGGGGAGGGCCAGACAGATACGCAGTATTTT | CASRGMGEGQTDTQYF
- | many | TRBJ2-2 | TRBV20-1 | TGCAGTGCTAGAGATTCTAGCTGGGGCACCGGGGAGCTGTTTTTT | CSARDSSWGTGELFF
- | many | TRBJ1-2 | TRBV2 | TGTGCCAGCAGTGAAAGCGGGGGAAGAAACTATGGCTACACCTTC | CASSESGGRNYGYTF